This TCR beta chain was found in a study of blood T cell repertoires in COVID-19. About the research overall: The origin of the acute and convalescent COVID-19 samples was the United States, Italy and Spain. T cells, B-cell-depleted T cells, or PBMCs provided the cDNA or gDNA that served as material.

Original data processing: By means of reference gene primer amplification, nucleated cell counts were estimated. The repertoire was sequenced with immunoSEQ multiplex PCR; TCRdb's copy has only in-frame clones and lacks some. The V and J calls and clone size come from that table; D and trimming were worked out from the DNA. Of around 250,000 clones detected, roughly 84% appear once; the ten largest clones hold over 1.5%. Specimen: peripheral blood. The origin of this receptor is a woman between 40 and 55 years old who had recovered from COVID-19.

CDR3 in amino acids: CSVEYFGRDLDEQFF. In nucleotides, the CDR3 is TGCAGCGTTGAATATTTCGGCAGGGATTTGGATGAGCAGTTCTTC. This chain uses TRBV29-1 with TRBJ2-1; maybe TRBD1 (5 bases). CDR1 is SQVTM and CDR2 is ANQGSEA in the germline V gene. Trimming shortened V by 2 bases and J by 8 bases, and 19 bases separated the two germline ends. The CDR3 is 15 amino acids.